This entry concerns a single T cell receptor (beta chain). Its antigen remains unknown. This entry is derived from a study of cytotoxic CD8 clonotypes in ibrutinib-treated CLL. Overall study context: Partial responses totalled approximately 24 and complete responses 2; after median roughly 70 months, approximately 15 remained remitted and about twelve progressed.

CDR3 size: 14 residues. Unmatched junction bases numbered 7, after V lost 6 bases and J lost 5 bases. CDR1 is SGHTA and CDR2 is FQGNSA in the germline V gene. Sequencing used immunoSEQ multiplex PCR; TCRdb keeps in-frame clones, though not all of them. The sample contains 140,000 or so clones, over 60% of which appear only once. Around 2.2 micrograms of genomic DNA, which was extracted from cryopreserved PBMCs, served as the material used for the TCR beta libraries. Study-level results: Higher clonality was seen at ibrutinib response and a return toward baseline at progression.

This clonotype originated in a human donor with chronic lymphocytic leukemia. The material was PBMCs, obtained after 12 months of ibrutinib treatment. This chain links TRBV7-2 with TRBJ2-7, with 10 bases that match TRBD2. In nucleotides, the CDR3 is TGTGCCAGCAGTCCGGGACTAGCGATTAACGAGCAGTACTTC. This translates into CASSPGLAINEQYF.